Following are 7 T cell receptor beta chains from one sample sequenced in a study of T cells in Graves' hyperthyroidism and ophthalmopathy. What was amplified from RNA transcripts were TCR beta CDR3 regions. HTBI primers drove first-round RT-PCR of the TCR CDR3. TCRdb reanalysed the multiplex PCR reads using MiXCR and keeps one entry per CDR3 protein. This sample has 450,000 to 600,000 distinct CDR3 sequences, with about 15% found just once. The sequenced sample consisted of blood. The receptors were gathered from a woman aged 35 to 49 with Graves' hyperthyroidism.

This clonotype was detected a few times. The rearrangement links TRBV19 to TRBJ1-1, with D perhaps matching TRBD1 (5 bases). In germline, CDR1 is LNHDA, CDR2 SQIVND (reference sequence). V lost 2 bases and J 1 base, leaving 8 bases between the germline ends. The CDR3 spans 14 residues. This CDR3 reads CASSIQGTNTEAFF. CDR3 nucleotide sequence: TGTGCCAGTAGTATACAGGGAACGAACACTGAAGCTTTCTTT.

Many counts were recorded for this clonotype. The chain joins TRBV28 to TRBJ2-7; 15 nucleotides align to TRBD2. With 6 bases clipped from V and 4 bases from J, the junction kept 1 base outside the gene matches. The CDR3 loop spans 14 amino acids. The germline V gene has CDR1 MDHEN and CDR2 SYDVKM. In DNA, the CDR3 is TGTGCCAGCAGCGGACTAGCGGGAGGGTACGAGCAGTACTTC. This gives the protein CASSGLAGGYEQYF.

V and J are TRBV19 and TRBJ1-1, with 9 bases aligning to TRBD1. The CDR3 extends over 14 amino acids. CDR1 is LNHDA and CDR2 is SQIVND in the germline V gene (reference sequence). V trimming: 5 bases; J trimming: 4 bases; junction bases outside the gene matches: 5. The CDR3 DNA is TGTGCCAGTAGTTCTAGACAGGGGGTCACTGAAGCTTTCTTT. It codes for CASSSRQGVTEAFF.

This clonotype was seen at least ten times. CDR3 protein: CSAGGPHNEQFF. The CDR3 DNA is TGCAGTGCTGGGGGCCCTCACAATGAGCAGTTCTTC. This chain links TRBV20-1 with TRBJ2-1, with D possibly being TRBD1 (6 bases). The CDR3 consists of 12 residues. Looked up from germline, CDR1 is DFQATT and CDR2 is SNEGSKA (reference sequence). Trimming took off 5 bases at V and 5 bases at J, with 10 bases between the two ends.

Many counts were recorded for this clonotype. The CDR3 is CASSLIGLATSSYNEQFF. The CDR3 DNA sequence: TGCGCCAGCAGCTTGATAGGGCTAGCGACCAGCTCCTACAATGAGCAGTTCTTC. The chain recombines TRBV5-1 with TRBJ2-1; D is possibly TRBD2 (6 bases). CDR3 length: 18 amino acids. Trimming took off 1 base at V and 0 bases at J, with 17 bases between the two ends. The germline gives CDR1 SGHRS, CDR2 YFSETQ.

The CDR3 DNA follows: TGTGCCAGCTCACCAGATCAGTCTAGTTCCGAGCAGTACTTC. Amino acid sequence: CASSPDQSSSEQYF. This sequence joins TRBV18 and TRBJ2-7; D remains unclear. The germline V and J ends were trimmed by 2 bases and 6 bases, with 14 bases remaining between them. The CDR3 contains 14 residues. The germline CDR1 and CDR2 sequences are KGHSH and LQKENI.

The table lists this clonotype with many counts. A much larger clone is a single base away; this may be a read error. This chain joins TRBV3-1 and TRBJ1-2; D uncertain. CDR1 and CDR2 from the germline V gene are LGHDT and YNNKEL (reference sequence). The CDR3 runs to 14 residues. The V and J ends lost 2 bases and 1 base respectively, with 8 bases between them. Here the CDR3 reads CASSQRTVNYGYTF. The CDR3 region has the DNA TGTGCCAGCAGCCAACGGACGGTTAACTATGGCTACACCTTC.